This T cell receptor (beta chain) was sequenced for a study of vaccination and CD4 T cells after COVID-19. Treatment denoted: approximately nine-day PBMC culture with coronavirus spike peptide pools or control peptides (ViraFEST assay). Concerning this clonotype: Its specificity is not known.

Germline-derived CDR1 and CDR2 are MNHEY and SVGEGT. This CDR3 spans 13 amino acids. The V end was cut by 6 bases, the J end by 0 bases, with 7 bases between. Cultured CD4+ T-cell DNA underwent Oncomine TCR Beta short-read sequencing. TCRdb analysed the PCR reads with MiXCR anew, one entry per CDR3 protein. The sample shows over 15,000 distinct CDR3 sequences, approximately 70% of them seen only once. This sequence joins TRBV6-2 or TRBV6-3 and TRBJ2-3; D unresolved. The TCR originated in a human donor who had recovered from COVID-19. Sequenced sample: CD4+ T cells from blood, cultured in vitro. The CDR3 DNA sequence: TGTGCCAGCAGAGTAGCAAGCACAGATACGCAGTATTTT. Amino acids: CASRVASTDTQYF.